The next 14 T cell receptor beta chains were all read from a single sample in a study of CD8+CD57+ T cells in acquired aplastic anemia. The use of genomic DNA as template underpinned the TCR beta VDJ and CDR3 profiling. TCRdb re-derived calls from the reads in MiXCR, one entry per CDR3 protein. The data contain about 210,000 distinct CDR3 sequences, 30% to 40% of them seen just once; the ten biggest clones take up roughly 1.1%. The sequencing input was sorted CD4+, CD8+, or CD8+CD57+ T cells (not recorded which) from PBMCs. The receptors shown here come from a human donor in good health, serving as a control.

This clonotype was seen a few times. The chain recombines TRBV3-1 with TRBJ1-4; 11 nucleotides align to TRBD1. The CDR3 has 17 amino acids. The V segment lost 1 base and the J segment 8 bases; nucleotides outside the gene matches: 9. Germline CDR1 and CDR2: LGHDT and YNNKEL (reference sequence). The CDR3 DNA follows: TGTGCCAGCAGCCAAGTGGGACAGGGGGAGGTTCGGGAAAAACTGTTTTTT. Its protein product is CASSQVGQGEVREKLFF.

This clonotype has just one count. The V gene is TRBV3-1, the J gene TRBJ2-2; 7 bases map to TRBD2. The CDR3 runs to 16 residues. V lost 4 bases and J lost 4; bases outside the gene matches: 9. The germline CDR1 and CDR2 sequences are LGHDT and YNNKEL (reference sequence). The CDR3 DNA sequence: TGTGCCAGCAGCCCTTCGGGCGGGAGAGTCACCGGGGAGCTGTTTTTT. Translated, it gives CASSPSGGRVTGELFF.

This clonotype was found many times. This chain connects TRBV5-1 to TRBJ1-2; 7 bases map to TRBD1. Germline V CDR1 and CDR2: SGHRS, YFSETQ. The J segment lost 7 bases and the V segment lost 2 bases, leaving 8 bases of the junction unmatched. The CDR3 extends over 14 amino acids. The CDR3 DNA is TGCGCCAGCAGCTTTGGCCAGGGGGACGGTGGCTACACCTTC. Amino acid sequence: CASSFGQGDGGYTF.

Details on this clonotype: Lacking the conserved final phenylalanine or tryptophan, this CDR3 likely reflects a read error. CDR3: CASSLVSLLSGGAADTQYS. CDR3 nucleotide sequence: TGTGCCAGCAGCTTAGTATCCCTCCTAAGCGGGGGGGCCGCAGATACGCAGTATTCT. The chain employs TRBV11-1 and TRBJ2-3, with 10 bases fitting TRBD2. V gave up 1 base and J gave up 4 bases; unmatched junction bases: 14. The CDR3 sequence is 19 residues long. Per the germline V gene, CDR1 is SGHAT and CDR2 is FQDESV (reference sequence).

V and J are TRBV24-1 and TRBJ1-5; TRBD1 agrees at 8 bases. This CDR3 spans 15 amino acids. V lost 4 bases and J lost 7; bases outside the gene matches: 8. Germline CDR1 and CDR2: KGHDR and SFDVKD. The CDR3 is CATSDAGGSGQPQHF. CDR3 DNA sequence: TGTGCCACCAGTGACGCAGGGGGCTCTGGGCAGCCCCAGCATTTT.

There are a few counts of this clonotype. The chain carries TRBV18 and TRBJ2-3; no clear D gene. The CDR3 contains 14 residues. Trimming left V 6 bases short and J 2 bases short, with 12 bases between. The germline gives CDR1 KGHSH, CDR2 LQKENI. The CDR3 DNA reads TGTGCCAGCTCCATCATGGGATTCACAGATACGCAGTATTTT. It codes for CASSIMGFTDTQYF.

This chain connects TRBV10-3 to TRBJ1-5; perhaps TRBD1 as D (6 bases). Germline V gene data show CDR1 as ENHRY and CDR2 as SYGVKD. With 4 bases removed from V and 0 bases from J, the gap between germline ends came to 10 bases. The CDR3 totals 15 residues. The CDR3 nucleotides are TGTGCCATCAGTGGTACAGGGTCTAGCAATCAGCCCCAGCATTTT. It is translated as CAISGTGSSNQPQHF.

Ten or more counts support this clonotype. This sequence joins TRBV4-2 and TRBJ2-7, with D perhaps being TRBD1 or TRBD2 (5 bases each). V was pared by 1 base and J by 2 bases, with 12 bases between. Germline V lookup: CDR1 LGHNA, CDR2 YNFKEQ. The CDR3 runs to 15 residues. CDR3 residues: CASSQAGADPYEQYF. The CDR3, as DNA: TGTGCCAGCAGCCAAGCCGGGGCAGACCCCTACGAGCAGTACTTC.

This clonotype was observed a handful of times. This chain uses TRBV30 with TRBJ1-3; tentatively, D is TRBD1 (5 bases). The ends were cut back, 0 bases at V and 2 bases at J, with 11 bases in the middle. The CDR3 extends over 15 amino acids. Germline V gives CDR1 GTSNPN, CDR2 SVGIG (reference sequence). CDR3 in amino acids: CAWSVSSRAGNTIYF. The DNA for the CDR3 is TGTGCCTGGAGTGTAAGCTCCAGGGCTGGAAACACCATATATTTT.

This clonotype was seen more than once but under ten times. V usage is TRBV9 and J usage is TRBJ1-6; 9 nucleotides agree with TRBD1. The germline gives CDR1 SGDLS, CDR2 YYNGEE. Trimming removed 3 bases from V and 7 bases from J; junction bases left unmatched: 5. This CDR3 is built from 15 residues. CDR3 coding DNA: TGTGCCAGCAGCGGAACAGGGGGCGGAAATTCACCCCTCCACTTT. Translation: CASSGTGGGNSPLHF.

This clonotype was counted at least ten times. This rearrangement joins TRBV6-1 to TRBJ2-7; tentatively, D is TRBD1 or TRBD2 (5 bases each). V gave up 6 bases and J gave up 5 bases, with 14 bases separating them. Per germline, CDR1 MNHNS and CDR2 SASEGT. The CDR3 covers 13 residues. This CDR3 reads CASSLMRGHEQYF. The CDR3 DNA sequence: TGTGCCAGCAGCCTCATGAGGGGCCACGAGCAGTACTTC.

This clonotype occurred a few times. The rearrangement joins TRBV19 to TRBJ1-1; 8 bases are shared with TRBD1. Losses at the gene ends were 3 bases for V and 2 bases for J; bases not matched to a gene: 5. The V gene's germline CDR1 is LNHDA and CDR2 SQIVND (reference sequence). This CDR3 region has 15 residues. CDR3 DNA: TGTGCCAGTAGTATCCTGGACAGGGAAAACACTGAAGCTTTCTTT. Amino acid sequence: CASSILDRENTEAFF.

This clonotype was counted a few times. The chain recombines TRBV2 with TRBJ2-3; D remains ambiguous. In germline, CDR1 is SNHLY, CDR2 FYNNEI. The V gene lost 4 bases and the J gene lost 5 bases, with 13 bases spanning the gap. This CDR3 is built from 14 residues. Written as DNA, the CDR3 is TGTGCCAGCAGTGGGTCTTGGGTGGGAGATACGCAGTATTTT. This gives the protein CASSGSWVGDTQYF.

The chain couples TRBV29-1 to TRBJ2-7; D possibly matches TRBD1 or TRBD2 (6 bases each). Germline V lookup: CDR1 SQVTM, CDR2 ANQGSEA. CDR3 length: 14 amino acids. Deletions cut 4 bases from V and 5 bases from J, with 18 bases between. The CDR3: CSVVLSGARHEQYF. In DNA form, the CDR3 reads TGCAGCGTTGTTCTCTCGGGGGCGCGGCACGAGCAGTACTTC.